This T cell receptor beta chain was observed in a study of blood T cell repertoires in COVID-19 (TCRdb year 2020). A note on the overall study: Samples from collaborators originated in the United States, Italy and Spain and spanned both the acute and convalescent phases of COVID-19. The material from the prospective study consisted of cDNA or gDNA derived from T cells, B-cell-depleted T cells, or PBMCs. Subjects who had been exposed to COVID-19, were actively infected with it, or had recovered from it provided the deeply sampled blood TCRbeta repertoires that made up the dataset. A freely available public database, intended as a resource for researchers studying the immune response to SARS-CoV-2, is where the repertoires were released. The samples were drawn from two sources: the first 160 participants of the ongoing ImmuneRACE study, and 1,200 or so subjects contributed by 6 global collaborators. The sample metadata nearly always contained a de-identified subject ID, COVID-19 status, age in years and sex. HLA class I and class II types, where available, came from metadata supplied by the sample provider rather than from assay-based typing. The full study reports these points: How much clinical and demographic metadata was included differed by source and by participant, and the metadata was provided uncurated.

TCRbeta CDR3 regions were amplified from genomic DNA by means of the immunoSEQ Assay, a bias-controlled multiplex PCR. The authors' pipeline ran thus. Within the assay, amplification of reference gene primers was used to estimate how many nucleated cells each sample contained. To quantify the absolute abundance of each unique TCRbeta CDR3 rearrangement, sequence reads were collapsed and filtered. For each sample, productive Simpson clonality was calculated as the square root of Simpson's diversity index across productive rearrangements. This is the immuneACCESS table as TCRdb keeps it, with only in-frame sequences that have V and J called. A part of the clones is gone; compared with another copy, unresolved V genes explain less than half, and the rest is unexplained. V and J calls and clone size are given by that table; D and trimming were obtained from the DNA. The sample table contains 250,000 to 300,000 clones; only one count was recorded for around 78% of them. Of the sample, roughly 4.6% falls within the top ten clones.

A note on this clone: The specificity of this receptor is unknown. Per-nucleotide qualities are absent, and no much larger clonotype sits a single base away.

From the cysteine through the phenylalanine, the CDR3 covers 13 amino acids. The CDR3 DNA has 39 bases and is translated from base 1. CDR1 and CDR2, looked up from the germline V gene, are MGHRA and YSYEKL. V is shortened by 2 bases, J by 10 bases, and the region joining them spans 12 bases. A second Seattle source provided samples from volunteer blood donors who had recovered from COVID-19. The collaborating institutions used their own protocols to collect whole blood in K2EDTA tubes. For TCRbeta analysis, collaborators shipped samples as frozen whole blood, isolated PBMCs, or DNA extracted from either of those sample types.

The TCR sequence derives from a man aged 60-69 years who had recovered from COVID-19. The sample consisted of peripheral blood. The chain uses TRBV4-1 and TRBJ1-5, with no confident D gene call. The CDR3 in this case is CASSQLPGEPQHF. The DNA sequence is given as TGCGCCAGCAGCCAACTTCCGGGAGAACCCCAGCATTTT.